These 18 T cell receptor beta chains share one sample of origin, sequenced in a study of blood T cell repertoires in COVID-19. Assay used: immunoSEQ multiplex PCR; TCRdb lists only in-frame clones, some missing. This table holds 250,000 to 300,000 clones, around 86% found once. The sequencing input was peripheral blood. The receptors stem from a woman aged 60-75 years with COVID-19, enrolled during active disease.

A single count supports this clone. This chain uses TRBV10-3 with TRBJ1-2; maybe TRBD1 (6 bases). V was shortened by 4 bases and J by 3 bases, with 9 bases between the two germline ends. The CDR3 sequence is 13 residues long. Germline V CDR1 and CDR2: ENHRY, SYGVKD. CDR3 bases: TGTGCCATCAGTGGCAGGGGTGACTATGGCTACACCTTC. It translates to CAISGRGDYGYTF.

This clone appeared a single time. The chain combines TRBV28 with TRBJ2-5; D may be TRBD1 (5 bases). Per the germline V gene, CDR1 is MDHEN and CDR2 is SYDVKM. The CDR3 covers 13 residues. V lost 3 bases and J 5 bases, leaving 10 bases between the germline ends. As DNA, the CDR3 is TGTGCCAGCAGTTTGTCAGGGCGGGAGACCCAGTACTTC. This gives the protein CASSLSGRETQYF.

The chain has TRBV4-3 and TRBJ1-2, with D hard to call. This CDR3 comprises 15 residues. Trimming removed 1 base at V and 9 bases at J, with 18 bases between. Germline V lookup: CDR1 LGHNA, CDR2 YSLEER. The CDR3 here is CASSQVSQTNSRYTF. The CDR3 coding sequence is TGCGCCAGCAGCCAAGTGTCACAAACCAATTCTCGCTACACCTTC.

In the case of this clone: The sample carries other DNA sequences with the same CDR3. The V and J genes are TRBV6-4 and TRBJ2-1; TRBD2 is a possible D gene (5 bases). Germline V gene data show CDR1 as MRHNA and CDR2 as SNTAGT. The CDR3 spans 13 residues. Trimming took off 3 bases at V and 5 bases at J, with 8 bases between the two ends. CDR3 region: CASSERRDNEQFF. The CDR3 DNA sequence: TGTGCCAGCAGTGAAAGGCGGGACAATGAGCAGTTCTTC.

This clone was seen once. This sequence joins TRBV11-3 and TRBJ2-1; 8 bases are shared with TRBD2. CDR1 and CDR2 (germline): SGHNT, YENEEA. The CDR3 covers 16 residues. J was trimmed by 7 bases and V by 5 bases; bases with no gene match: 13. The CDR3 DNA reads as TGTGCCAGCAGCCGGGGGGGCCCCTACCAAGGGAATGAGCAGTTCTTC. Protein product: CASSRGGPYQGNEQFF.

The chain carries TRBV6-5 and TRBJ2-7; 9 bases are shared with TRBD2. Germline CDR1 reads MNHEY; CDR2 reads SVGAGI. V was clipped by 2 bases and J by 0 bases; unmatched bases: 5. The CDR3 is 16 residues long. CDR3 region: CASSYSGGFSSYEQYF. The CDR3 DNA follows: TGTGCCAGCAGTTACAGCGGGGGGTTCAGCTCCTACGAGCAGTACTTC.

The table lists this clone with a few counts. The rearrangement joins TRBV4-1 to TRBJ2-6, with 8 bases matching TRBD1. Per germline, CDR1 MGHRA and CDR2 YSYEKL. Losses at the gene ends were 0 bases for V and 2 bases for J; bases not matched to a gene: 9. CDR3 length: 19 amino acids. The CDR3 protein is CASSQDRGARGPGANVLTF. In nucleotides, the CDR3 is TGCGCCAGCAGCCAAGATCGAGGGGCCAGGGGGCCTGGGGCCAACGTCCTGACTTTC.

The chain links TRBV7-3 to TRBJ2-1; D might be TRBD2 (5 bases). V was clipped by 4 bases and J by 9 bases, with 13 bases between them. Looked up from germline, CDR1 is SGHTA and CDR2 is FQGTGA. The CDR3 sequence is 13 residues long. The CDR3 region is CASSSSSFAEQFF. CDR3 nucleotide sequence: TGTGCCAGCAGCTCTTCTAGCTTTGCTGAGCAGTTCTTC. Variable domain in full (rest from reference TRBV7-3 and TRBJ2-1): GAGVSQTPSNKVTEKGKYVELRCDPISGHTALYWYRQSLGQGPEFLIYFQGTGAADDSGLPNDRFFAVRPEGSVSTLKIQRTERGDSAVYLCASSSSSFAEQFFGPGTRLTVL.

The gene calls are TRBV27 and TRBJ1-1; TRBD1 matches at 8 bases. CDR3 size: 11 residues. V lost 11 bases, J lost 9 bases, and 8 bases stayed unmatched. Looked up from germline, CDR1 is MNHEY and CDR2 is SMNVEV (reference sequence). CDR3 region: CAAFRDRKAFF. DNA for the CDR3: TGTGCCGCCTTCCGGGACAGGAAAGCTTTCTTT.

The chain uses TRBV10-1 and TRBJ2-7; TRBD2 is a possible D gene (6 bases). The CDR3 loop spans 17 amino acids. Germline assignment: CDR1 WNHNN and CDR2 SYGVQD (reference sequence). Trimming removed 0 bases at V and 0 bases at J, with 15 bases between. The CDR3 protein is CASSESPKASDSYEQYF. CDR3 nucleotide sequence: TGCGCCAGCAGTGAGTCGCCCAAAGCTAGCGACTCCTACGAGCAGTACTTC.

The V call is TRBV15, the J call TRBJ1-4; D is possibly TRBD1 (6 bases). This CDR3 comprises 17 residues. CDR1 and CDR2 (germline): LNHNV, YYDKDF (reference sequence). The ends were cut back, 0 bases at V and 4 bases at J, with 15 bases in the middle. The DNA of the CDR3 is TGTGCCACCAGCAGAGAATATTCAGGGGCGGGTAATGAAAAACTGTTTTTT. Encoded protein: CATSREYSGAGNEKLFF.

The chain carries TRBV5-1 and TRBJ1-3; 8 bases map to TRBD1. J was trimmed by 4 bases and V by 7 bases; bases with no gene match: 7. The CDR3 is 14 amino acids. The germline CDR1 and CDR2 sequences are SGHRS and YFSETQ. CDR3 coding DNA: TGCGCCAGCCGACAGGGGCCGCCCGGAAACACCATATATTTT. The encoded protein is CASRQGPPGNTIYF. The full variable domain, with the rest looked up from reference TRBV5-1 and TRBJ1-3, is KAGVTQTPRYLIKTRGQQVTLSCSPISGHRSVSWYQQTPGQGLQFLFEYFSETQRNKGNFPGRFSGRQFSNSRSEMNVSTLELGDSALYLCASRQGPPGNTIYFGEGSWLTVV.

This chain uses TRBV18 with TRBJ1-5, with 8 bases fitting TRBD1. The CDR3 covers 19 residues. CDR1 and CDR2 (germline): KGHSH, LQKENI. Trimming cost V 3 bases and J 4 bases; bases outside gene matches: 17. Here the CDR3 DNA reads TGTGCCAGCTCACCCATAAGATGGACAGGGCGCGGTGATAATCAGCCCCAGCATTTT. It encodes CASSPIRWTGRGDNQPQHF.

The J gene is TRBJ2-7, the V gene TRBV7-9; 8 nucleotides line up with TRBD2. V lost 5 bases to trimming and J lost 6 bases; unmatched junction nucleotides: 18. CDR1 and CDR2 from the germline V gene are SEHNR and FQNEAQ (reference sequence). There are 17 residues in the CDR3. The CDR3 is CASSVQTQKRGRVEQYF. The CDR3 nucleotides are TGTGCCAGCAGCGTCCAGACCCAAAAGCGGGGGCGGGTCGAGCAGTACTTC.

The rearrangement joins TRBV6-5 to TRBJ1-6, with D possibly TRBD1 on 5 matching bases. Between the trimmed V and J ends, which lost 2 bases and 9 bases, there was a span of 11 bases. The CDR3 sequence is 14 residues long. Germline CDR1 MNHEY, CDR2 SVGAGI. CDR3 nucleotide sequence: TGTGCCAGCAGTTACGGGAAGGGACTTTCACCCCTCCACTTT. Protein product: CASSYGKGLSPLHF.

The J gene is TRBJ1-2, the V gene TRBV5-5; D is unresolved. The CDR3 length is 12 residues. Looked up from germline, CDR1 is SGHKS and CDR2 is YYEKEE (reference sequence). Trimming stripped 4 bases from V and 8 bases from J, with 12 bases between. The CDR3 DNA follows: TGTGCCAGCAGCATCCGACCCGGGGGCTACACCTTC. Protein sequence: CASSIRPGGYTF. The full variable domain, its missing parts supplied by reference TRBV5-5 and TRBJ1-2, is DAGVTQSPTHLIKTRGQQVTLRCSPISGHKSVSWYQQVLGQGPQFIFQYYEKEERGRGNFPDRFSARQFPNYSSELNVNALLLGDSALYLCASSIRPGGYTFGSGTRLTVV.

The chain uses TRBV27 and TRBJ1-5, with D hard to call. Germline V gene lookup returns CDR1 MNHEY and CDR2 SMNVEV (reference sequence). There are 15 residues in the CDR3. V lost 3 bases, J lost 2 bases, and 11 bases lay in between. Here the CDR3 DNA reads TGTGCCAGCAGTTTGCGCCTTGGAGGCAATCAGCCCCAGCATTTT. Its protein is CASSLRLGGNQPQHF.

The table lists this clone with a few counts. The chain joins TRBV7-3 to TRBJ1-1, with D possibly TRBD1 on 5 matching bases. Looked up from germline, CDR1 is SGHTA and CDR2 is FQGTGA. Trimming removed 8 bases from V and 2 bases from J, with 12 bases in between. CDR3 length: 13 residues. CDR3 in DNA: TGTGCCAGCGCCGGGCAGGGCAACACTGAAGCTTTCTTT. This translates into CASAGQGNTEAFF.